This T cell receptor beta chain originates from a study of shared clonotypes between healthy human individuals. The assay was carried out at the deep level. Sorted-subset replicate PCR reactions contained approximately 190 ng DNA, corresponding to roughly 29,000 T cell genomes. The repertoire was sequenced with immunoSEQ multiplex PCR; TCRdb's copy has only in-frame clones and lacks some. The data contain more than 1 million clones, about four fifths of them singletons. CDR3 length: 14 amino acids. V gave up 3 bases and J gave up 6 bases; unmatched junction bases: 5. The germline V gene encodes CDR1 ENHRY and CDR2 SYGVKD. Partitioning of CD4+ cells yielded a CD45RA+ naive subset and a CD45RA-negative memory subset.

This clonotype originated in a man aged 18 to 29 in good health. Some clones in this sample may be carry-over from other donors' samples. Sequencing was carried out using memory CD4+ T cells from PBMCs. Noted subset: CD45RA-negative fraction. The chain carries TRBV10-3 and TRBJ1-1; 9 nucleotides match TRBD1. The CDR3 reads CAISDPTGGSEAFF. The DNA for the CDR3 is TGTGCCATCAGTGACCCGACAGGGGGGTCTGAAGCTTTCTTT.